Below, 25 T cell receptor beta chains from the same sample are listed, as sequenced in a study of blood T cell repertoires in COVID-19. Produced via immunoSEQ multiplex PCR; TCRdb's table is partial and in-frame only. The profile shows a few hundred thousand clones, approximately 86% of them singletons. The specimen sequenced was peripheral blood. These receptors originate from a human donor in a cohort sampled during active COVID-19.

This clone occurred once. V and J are TRBV19 and TRBJ1-1, with D maybe TRBD1 (5 bases). V was clipped by 5 bases and J by 1 base, with 8 bases between them. Germline V gene sequence: CDR1 LNHDA, CDR2 SQIVND (reference sequence). CDR3 length: 13 residues. The CDR3 sequence is CASSLTGNTEAFF. CDR3 nucleotide sequence: TGTGCCAGTAGTTTAACAGGGAACACTGAAGCTTTCTTT.

V usage is TRBV25-1 and J usage is TRBJ2-1; 7 nucleotides align to TRBD2. The germline V gene has CDR1 MGHDK and CDR2 SYGVNS. V gave up 3 bases and J gave up 10 bases; unmatched junction bases: 15. This CDR3 has 16 amino acids. The CDR3 spells CASSDPTRGSAGEQFF. CDR3 DNA: TGTGCCAGCAGTGATCCAACGCGGGGGTCAGCAGGCGAGCAGTTCTTC.

Written as DNA, the CDR3 is TGTGCCAGCCCCTCCCCAGGGTGCGCGGATAATTCACCCCTCCACTTT. It encodes CASPSPGCADNSPLHF. This chain uses TRBV27 with TRBJ1-6; a weak D match, TRBD1 (5 bases). Trimming cost V 8 bases and J 5 bases, with 19 bases left between them. Germline V gene data show CDR1 as MNHEY and CDR2 as SMNVEV (reference sequence). CDR3 size: 16 residues.

The V and J genes are TRBV5-1 and TRBJ2-3; 7 bases are a match to TRBD2. CDR3 length: 15 residues. CDR1 is SGHRS and CDR2 is YFSETQ in the germline V gene. Trimming took 4 bases from V and 5 from J; bases not matched to a gene: 10. The DNA for the CDR3 is TGCGCCAGCAGCGTCTCGGCGGGGGAGTTAGATACGCAGTATTTT. Translated, it gives CASSVSAGELDTQYF.

As DNA, the CDR3 is TGTGCCAGCAGCCAAGAGCTTAGCGGGGCAGATACGCAGTATTTT. Its protein product is CASSQELSGADTQYF. V gene TRBV4-2 combines with J gene TRBJ2-3; 8 nucleotides agree with TRBD2. V lost 0 bases, J lost 4 bases, and 3 bases stayed unmatched. The CDR3 has 15 residues. Germline V gene sequence: CDR1 LGHNA, CDR2 YNFKEQ.

The rearrangement uses TRBV19 and TRBJ1-4; no clear D gene. From germline, CDR1 is LNHDA and CDR2 SQIVND (reference sequence). This CDR3 contains 17 residues. V was cut by 3 bases and J by 0 bases, with 14 bases left in between. The CDR3 region has the DNA TGTGCCAGTAGTATCCCCGGCCGGAGTGCAACTAATGAAAAACTGTTTTTT. Amino acids: CASSIPGRSATNEKLFF.

The genes are TRBV30 and TRBJ2-7; 11 nucleotides match TRBD2. The CDR3 has 14 residues. CDR1 and CDR2 from the germline V gene are GTSNPN and SVGIG (reference sequence). The V and J ends lost 6 bases and 2 bases, in that order; junction bases with no gene match: 6. The CDR3 loop reads CACSLAGGAYEQYF. CDR3 bases: TGTGCCTGTTCCCTAGCGGGAGGTGCCTACGAGCAGTACTTC.

V is TRBV19 and J is TRBJ2-3, with a weak D call TRBD2 (6 bases). CDR1 LNHDA and CDR2 SQIVND come from the germline V gene (reference sequence). V lost 3 bases to trimming and J lost 0 bases, with 10 bases between them. This CDR3 spans 15 amino acids. The CDR3 loop reads CASSIGGVSTDTQYF. CDR3 nucleotides: TGTGCCAGTAGTATCGGCGGGGTCAGCACAGATACGCAGTATTTT.

The rearrangement joins TRBV7-5 to TRBJ1-6. TRBV7-5 corresponds to a pseudogene. The CDR3 contains 14 residues. The DNA for the CDR3 is TGTGCCAGAAGCTTAGGGGGAAGCGGATCACCCCTCCACTTT. Amino acids: CARSLGGSGSPLHF.

This clone was seen once. The chain links TRBV5-1 to TRBJ1-2, with 10 positions matching TRBD1. The CDR3 totals 14 residues. Germline CDR1 reads SGHRS; CDR2 reads YFSETQ. Trimming at V came to 3 bases and at J to 4 bases, leaving 3 bases not matched to a gene. CDR3 DNA: TGCGCCAGCAGCTCCGGGACAGGGGTCTATGGCTACACCTTC. It yields the protein CASSSGTGVYGYTF.

The V and J genes are TRBV27 and TRBJ2-5; a weak D match, TRBD1 (6 bases). This CDR3 contains 16 residues. Germline CDR1 and CDR2: MNHEY and SMNVEV (reference sequence). V was clipped by 5 bases and J by 5 bases, with 21 bases between them. The CDR3 region has the DNA TGTGCCAGCAGTCCCCGGGGTTTGTGGGGGCAGGAGACCCAGTACTTC. Translation: CASSPRGLWGQETQYF.

This clone was observed once. V and J are TRBV6-5 and TRBJ1-3; no clear D gene. Germline lookup yields CDR1 MNHEY and CDR2 SVGAGI. V lost 6 bases to trimming and J lost 0 bases, with 12 bases between them. The CDR3 totals 15 residues. CDR3 region: CASSRRTVSGNTIYF. For the CDR3, the DNA is TGTGCCAGCAGCCGGAGGACGGTCTCTGGAAACACCATATATTTT.

This chain links TRBV5-1 with TRBJ2-7; no clear D. V dropped 1 base and J dropped 0 bases, with 11 bases sitting between them. Germline CDR1 is SGHRS and CDR2 is YFSETQ. The length of the CDR3 is 15 residues. CDR3 bases: TGCGCCAGCAGCTTGCAGGCAGGTACCTCCTACGAGCAGTACTTC. It yields the protein CASSLQAGTSYEQYF.

CDR3 nucleotide sequence: TGTGCCAGCAGCCCACAGGGGGCAGTTTTTGGCTACACCTTC. This codes for CASSPQGAVFGYTF. The chain employs TRBV14 and TRBJ1-2; TRBD1 matches 9 bases. Germline V CDR1 and CDR2: SGHDN, FVKESK. The CDR3 totals 14 residues. V was clipped by 4 bases and J by 7 bases; unmatched bases: 7. The full variable domain, with the rest looked up from reference TRBV14 and TRBJ1-2, is EAGVTQFPSHSVIEKGQTVTLRCDPISGHDNLYWYRRVMGKEIKFLLHFVKESKQDESGMPNNRFLAERTGGTYSTLKVQPAELEDSGVYFCASSPQGAVFGYTFGSGTRLTVV.

The chain combines TRBV27 with TRBJ1-4, with a tentative D call TRBD1 (6 bases). Germline V CDR1 and CDR2: MNHEY, SMNVEV (reference sequence). The CDR3 runs to 14 residues. V was pared by 6 bases and J by 2 bases, with 10 bases between. Here the CDR3 reads CASRPQGTNEKLFF. CDR3 DNA: TGTGCCAGCAGACCGCAGGGGACTAATGAAAAACTGTTTTTT.

This clone appeared a single time. The chain is built from TRBV12-3 or TRBV12-4 and TRBJ1-1; a possible D gene is TRBD1 (6 bases). The germline V and J ends were trimmed by 7 bases and 4 bases, with 13 bases remaining between them. The CDR3 runs 13 residues. The CDR3 DNA sequence: TGTGCCAGCACCTCCGGACAGAGCACTGAAGCTTTCTTT. It translates to CASTSGQSTEAFF.

V gene TRBV3-1 (or the pseudogene TRBV3-2) combines with J gene TRBJ1-2; possible D gene TRBD1, 6 bases. This CDR3 contains 18 residues. Per germline, CDR1 LGHDT and CDR2 YNNKEL (reference sequence). The V end lost 0 bases, the J end lost 0 bases, and 17 bases lay between the germline ends. The CDR3 region has the DNA TGTGCCAGCAGCCAAGAAGTTTGGAAGGGGGTTACTAACTATGGCTACACCTTC. It is translated as CASSQEVWKGVTNYGYTF.

The chain links TRBV7-8 to TRBJ2-7; tentative D call: TRBD2 (6 bases). CDR1 is SGHVS, CDR2 FQNEAQ, per germline. CDR3 length: 16 amino acids. Trimming took off 4 bases at V and 3 bases at J, with 19 bases between the two ends. Here the CDR3 reads CASSSSMGRTFYEQYF. The CDR3 coding sequence is TGTGCCAGCAGCTCAAGTATGGGGAGGACTTTCTACGAGCAGTACTTC.

This rearrangement joins TRBV19 to TRBJ1-2, with unresolved D. Per the germline V gene, CDR1 is LNHDA and CDR2 is SQIVND (reference sequence). The CDR3 totals 13 residues. Trimming removed 2 bases at V and 4 bases at J, with 8 bases between. CDR3 in amino acids: CASSIRELYGYTF. Written as DNA, the CDR3 is TGTGCCAGTAGTATACGGGAGCTCTATGGCTACACCTTC.

This clone occurred a few times. The chain uses TRBV4-3 and TRBJ1-3; no definite D call. Trimming took off 1 base at V and 1 base at J, with 8 bases between the two ends. The V gene's germline CDR1 is LGHNA and CDR2 YSLEER. This CDR3 is built from 15 residues. CDR3 region: CASSQGGRSGNTIYF. CDR3 sequence (DNA): TGCGCCAGCAGCCAAGGAGGGAGATCTGGAAACACCATATATTTT.

This chain connects TRBV7-9 to TRBJ1-2, with D perhaps TRBD1 (5 bases). Deletions cut 1 base from V and 7 bases from J, with 19 bases between. The V gene's germline CDR1 is SEHNR and CDR2 FQNEAQ (reference sequence). The CDR3 is 16 amino acids. The DNA for the CDR3 is TGTGCCAGCAGCTTAGGAGCCGCGGGGATGAGGGGTGGCTACACCTTC. Translation: CASSLGAAGMRGGYTF.

In nucleotides, the CDR3 is TGTGCCACCCGGCAGGGACAGGGGTATCCTGAAGCTTTCTTT. Protein sequence: CATRQGQGYPEAFF. The rearrangement uses TRBV24-1 and TRBJ1-1, with 10 bases aligning to TRBD1. V lost 9 bases, J lost 6 bases, and 9 bases stayed unmatched. The CDR3 sequence is 14 residues long. In germline, CDR1 is KGHDR, CDR2 SFDVKD.

The gene calls are TRBV27 and TRBJ1-1; TRBD1 might be the D (5 bases). The V gene lost 7 bases and the J gene lost 4 bases, with 13 bases spanning the gap. Germline assignment: CDR1 MNHEY and CDR2 SMNVEV (reference sequence). There are 13 residues in the CDR3. The CDR3 coding sequence is TGTGCCAGCACCGGCGGGGGGTTCACTGAAGCTTTCTTT. Protein product: CASTGGGFTEAFF.

The chain is built from TRBV7-9 and TRBJ2-7; unclear D gene. V dropped 5 bases and J dropped 0 bases, with 11 bases sitting between them. The germline V gene encodes CDR1 SEHNR and CDR2 FQNEAQ (reference sequence). The CDR3 length is 14 residues. CDR3 in amino acids: CASSPQTGSYEQYF. The CDR3 DNA follows: TGTGCCAGCAGCCCCCAGACTGGCTCCTACGAGCAGTACTTC.

As to this clone: The germline gene is not matched at one end of the junction; a read error may be the cause. The chain links TRBV19 to TRBJ1-5; possible D gene TRBD1, 5 bases. CDR3 length equals 16 residues. Germline CDR1 is LNHDA and CDR2 is SQIVND (reference sequence). As DNA, the CDR3 is TGTGCCACTGGGGGGTGGGGCCCCTTTAGCCATCAGCCCCAGCATTTT. Encoded protein: CATGGWGPFSHQPQHF.